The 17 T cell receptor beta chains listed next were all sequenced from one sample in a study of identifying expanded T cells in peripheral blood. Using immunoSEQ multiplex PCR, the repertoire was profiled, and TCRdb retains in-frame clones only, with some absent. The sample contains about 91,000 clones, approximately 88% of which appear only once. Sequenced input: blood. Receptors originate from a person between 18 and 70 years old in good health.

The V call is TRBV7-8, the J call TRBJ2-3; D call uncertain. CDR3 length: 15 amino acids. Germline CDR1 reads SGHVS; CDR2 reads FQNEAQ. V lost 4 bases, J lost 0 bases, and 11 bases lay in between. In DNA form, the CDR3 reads TGTGCCAGCAGCTCCCCGATACGGAGCACAGATACGCAGTATTTT. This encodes CASSSPIRSTDTQYF. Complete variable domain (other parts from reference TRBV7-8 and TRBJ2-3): GAGVSQSPRYKVAKRGQDVALRCDPISGHVSLFWYQQALGQGPEFLTYFQNEAQLDKSGLPSDRFFAERPEGSVSTLKIQRTQQEDSAVYLCASSSPIRSTDTQYFGPGTRLTVL.

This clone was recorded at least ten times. The CDR3 loop reads CASSDSTGGPDTQYF. In DNA, the CDR3 is TGTGCCAGCAGTGACTCGACGGGGGGGCCAGATACGCAGTATTTT. The genes are TRBV6-4 and TRBJ2-3; 8 nucleotides line up with TRBD2. V lost 0 bases to trimming and J lost 4 bases; unmatched junction nucleotides: 3. The germline V gene encodes CDR1 MRHNA and CDR2 SNTAGT. This CDR3 spans 15 amino acids.

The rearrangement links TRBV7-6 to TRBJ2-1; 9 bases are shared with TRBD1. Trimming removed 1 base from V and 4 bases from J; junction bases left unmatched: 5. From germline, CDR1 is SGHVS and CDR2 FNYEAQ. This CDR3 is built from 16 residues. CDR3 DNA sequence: TGTGCCAGCAGCTTAGTTACCGGGACAGGGTACAATGAGCAGTTCTTC. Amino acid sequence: CASSLVTGTGYNEQFF.

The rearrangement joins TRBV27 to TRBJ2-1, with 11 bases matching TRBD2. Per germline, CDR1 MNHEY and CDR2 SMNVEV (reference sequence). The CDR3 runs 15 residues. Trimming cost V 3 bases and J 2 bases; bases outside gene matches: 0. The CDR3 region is CASSLGLAAYNEQFF. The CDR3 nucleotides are TGTGCCAGCAGTTTGGGACTAGCGGCCTACAATGAGCAGTTCTTC.

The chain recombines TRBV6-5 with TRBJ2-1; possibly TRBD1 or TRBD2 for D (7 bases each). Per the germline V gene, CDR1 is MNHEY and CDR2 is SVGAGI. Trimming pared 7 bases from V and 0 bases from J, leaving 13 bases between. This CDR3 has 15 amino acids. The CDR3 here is CASKGGGASYNEQFF. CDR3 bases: TGTGCCAGCAAGGGAGGGGGCGCCTCCTACAATGAGCAGTTCTTC.

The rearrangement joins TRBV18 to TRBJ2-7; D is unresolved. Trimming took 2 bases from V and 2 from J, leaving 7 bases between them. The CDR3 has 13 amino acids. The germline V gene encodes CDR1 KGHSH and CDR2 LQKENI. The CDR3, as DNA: TGTGCCAGCTCACCAAGCCAGACCTACGAGCAGTACTTC. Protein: CASSPSQTYEQYF.

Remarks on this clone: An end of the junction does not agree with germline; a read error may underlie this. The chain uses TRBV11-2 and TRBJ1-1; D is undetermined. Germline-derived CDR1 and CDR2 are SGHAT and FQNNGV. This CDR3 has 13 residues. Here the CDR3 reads CASSLDLNIEAFF. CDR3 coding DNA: TGTGCCAGCAGCTTAGATCTCAACATTGAAGCTTTCTTT.

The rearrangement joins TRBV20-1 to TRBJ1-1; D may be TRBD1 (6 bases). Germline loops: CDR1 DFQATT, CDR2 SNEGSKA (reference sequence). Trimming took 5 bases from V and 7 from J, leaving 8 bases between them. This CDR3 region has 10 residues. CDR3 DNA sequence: TGCAGTGCTTGGGGGCGTGAAGCTTTCTTT. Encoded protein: CSAWGREAFF.

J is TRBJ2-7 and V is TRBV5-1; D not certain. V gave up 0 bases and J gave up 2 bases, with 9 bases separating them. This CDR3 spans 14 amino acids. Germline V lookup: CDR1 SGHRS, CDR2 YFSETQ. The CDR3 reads CASSLEAGAYEQYF. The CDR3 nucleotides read TGCGCCAGCAGCTTGGAGGCAGGTGCCTACGAGCAGTACTTC.

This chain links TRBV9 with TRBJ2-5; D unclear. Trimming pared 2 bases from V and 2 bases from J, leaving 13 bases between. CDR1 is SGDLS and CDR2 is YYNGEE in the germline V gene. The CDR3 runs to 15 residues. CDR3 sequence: CASSVGPRRQETQYF. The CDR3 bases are TGTGCCAGCAGCGTTGGACCCAGGAGACAAGAGACCCAGTACTTC.

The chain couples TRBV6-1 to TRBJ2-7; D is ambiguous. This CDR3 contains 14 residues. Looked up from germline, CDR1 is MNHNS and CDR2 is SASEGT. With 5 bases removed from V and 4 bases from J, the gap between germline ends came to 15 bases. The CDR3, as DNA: TGTGCCAGCAGTCCGGGCGCGGATTTATACGAGCAGTACTTC. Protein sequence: CASSPGADLYEQYF.

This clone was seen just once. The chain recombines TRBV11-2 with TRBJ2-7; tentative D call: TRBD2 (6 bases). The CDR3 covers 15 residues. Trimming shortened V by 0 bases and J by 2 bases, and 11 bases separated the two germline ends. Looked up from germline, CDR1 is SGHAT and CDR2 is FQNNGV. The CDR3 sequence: CASSLEWGLTYEQYF. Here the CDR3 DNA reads TGTGCCAGCAGCTTAGAATGGGGACTTACCTACGAGCAGTACTTC. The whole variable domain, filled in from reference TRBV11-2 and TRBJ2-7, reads EAGVAQSPRYKIIEKRQSVAFWCNPISGHATLYWYQQILGQGPKLLIQFQNNGVVDDSQLPKDRFSAERLKGVDSTLKIQPAKLEDSAVYLCASSLEWGLTYEQYFGPGTRLTVT.

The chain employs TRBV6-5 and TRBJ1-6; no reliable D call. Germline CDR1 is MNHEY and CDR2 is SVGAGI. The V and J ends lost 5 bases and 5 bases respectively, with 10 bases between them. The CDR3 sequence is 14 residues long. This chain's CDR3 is CASSPDWNNSPLHF. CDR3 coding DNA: TGTGCCAGCAGTCCAGACTGGAATAATTCACCCCTCCACTTT.

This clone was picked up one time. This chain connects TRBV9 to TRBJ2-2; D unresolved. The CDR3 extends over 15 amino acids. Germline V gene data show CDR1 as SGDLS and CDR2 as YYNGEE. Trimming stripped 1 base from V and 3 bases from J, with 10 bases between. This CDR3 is CASSVRGMDTGELFF. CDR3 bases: TGTGCCAGCAGCGTAAGAGGTATGGACACCGGGGAGCTGTTTTTT.

DNA for the CDR3: TGTGCCAGCAGTACCTCTAGCGGGGGGAGGAATGAGCAGTTCTTC. Its translation: CASSTSSGGRNEQFF. The rearrangement links TRBV6-4 to TRBJ2-1, with TRBD2 matching 11 bases. V shed 5 bases and J 7 bases; nucleotides not matched to a gene: 7. Germline values: CDR1 MRHNA, CDR2 SNTAGT. The CDR3 totals 15 residues.

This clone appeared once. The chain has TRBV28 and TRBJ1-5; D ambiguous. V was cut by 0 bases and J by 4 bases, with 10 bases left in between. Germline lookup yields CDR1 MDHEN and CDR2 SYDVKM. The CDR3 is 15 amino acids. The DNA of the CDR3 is TGTGCCAGCAGTTTATGGGACGGAGGGAATCAGCCCCAGCATTTT. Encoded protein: CASSLWDGGNQPQHF.

The CDR3 bases are TGTGCCAGCAGATCCGGACACTACGAGCAGTACTTC. It specifies CASRSGHYEQYF. The chain employs TRBV28 and TRBJ2-7; TRBD1 might be the D (5 bases). Germline CDR1 and CDR2: MDHEN and SYDVKM. V was shortened by 6 bases and J by 3 bases, with 9 bases between the two germline ends. The length of the CDR3 is 12 residues. The variable domain in full, completed from reference TRBV28 and TRBJ2-7, reads DVKVTQSSRYLVKRTGEKVFLECVQDMDHENMFWYRQDPGLGLRLIYFSYDVKMKEKGDIPEGYSVSREKKERFSLILESASTNQTSMYLCASRSGHYEQYFGPGTRLTVT.